This TCR beta chain derives from a study of long-term antiretroviral therapy in people with HIV. Study-wide results and limits: CDR3 lengths in HIV samples spanned a narrower range than controls.

immunoSEQ v3.0 was run at survey level. TCRdb's copy holds only in-frame clones and misses some; the assay was immunoSEQ multiplex PCR. Of tens of thousands of clones listed, approximately 85% are singletons. As to this clone: Its antigen is not known.

V lost 8 bases and J lost 4; bases outside the gene matches: 6. The germline CDR1 and CDR2 sequences are ENHRY and SYGVKD. The CDR3 contains 13 residues. The sequence derives from a man younger than 30 with HIV. V is TRBV10-3 and J is TRBJ2-3, with 7 nucleotides matching TRBD2. This material consisted of unsorted PBMCs, taken 0.8 years before starting antiretroviral therapy. The CDR3 nucleotides read TGTGCCATCGGCGCGGGAGACGCAGATACGCAGTATTTT. It translates to CAIGAGDADTQYF.